This T cell receptor beta chain was sequenced for a study of neurological immune-mediated disorders. The method for making cDNA was 5'RACE, and it used 10-nucleotide random UMIs. MiXCR, applied by TCRdb to the 5' RACE reads, yields one record per CDR3 protein. This table holds around 33,000 distinct CDR3 sequences, roughly 23% found once. This clonotype was detected many times. CDR1 is DFQATT, CDR2 SNEGSKA, per germline (reference sequence). Trimming left V 3 bases short and J 7 bases short, with 21 bases between. CDR3 length: 15 amino acids. The chain joins TRBV20-1 to TRBJ1-2; a possible D gene is TRBD1 (5 bases). The specimen was CD4+ T cells from blood. This sequence originates from a man in his fifties with HTLV-1-associated myelopathy (HAM/TSP). CDR3 sequence: CSASSLAGSRGGYTF. The CDR3 coding sequence is TGCAGTGCTAGCTCTCTGGCAGGGAGTAGGGGTGGCTACACCTTC.